One sample yielded the 6 T cell receptor delta chains listed below, sequenced in a study of gamma-delta T cells after stem cell transplantation. TCRdb re-called the RT-PCR reads using CATT. This sample has around 2,700 delta-chain clones, with 3% found just once. The sequenced sample was gamma-delta T cells. These receptors all stem from a human donor. It is not recorded whose cells these are; they may come from a transplant donor.

In regard to this clone: A read error likely explains why the TCRdb protein, taken from a much larger clone, differs from this DNA's translation at residue 15; the protein shown is translated from the DNA. The J gene is TRDJ3, the V gene TRDV2, with 12 bases lining up with TRDD3. Germline V CDR1 and CDR2: GEAIGNYY, EKD. The CDR3 is 20 residues long. The CDR3 nucleotides read TGTGCCTGTGACACCGTACTGGGGGATACCCTCTCCTGGGACGCCCGACAGATGTTTTTC. Translated: CACDTVLGDTLSWDARQMFF.

In this sample, this clone is medium-sized. A far larger clone is one base from this, pointing to a likely read error. Other DNA sequences in the sample encode the same CDR3. The chain couples TRDV2 to TRDJ1; 12 positions agree with TRDD3. Trimming cost V 3 bases and J 3 bases; bases outside gene matches: 4. Germline V gene lookup returns CDR1 GEAIGNYY and CDR2 EKD. The CDR3 is made up of 15 amino acids. CDR3 DNA sequence: TGTGCCTGTGACTTACTGGGGGATACCCCCGATAAACTCATCTTT. Amino acids: CACDLLGDTPDKLIF.

This clone was detected only a few times. The protein that TCRdb holds for this DNA derives from a much larger clone and differs from the translated DNA at residue 8, which likely indicates a read error; the protein shown here is translated from the DNA. This chain uses TRDV2 with TRDJ1, with a tentative D call TRDD3 (5 bases). V lost 3 bases and J 0 bases, leaving 28 bases between the germline ends. CDR1 and CDR2 (germline): GEAIGNYY, EKD. The CDR3 is 20 amino acids. The CDR3 protein is CACDGLLRDAVTTHTDKLIF. CDR3 DNA: TGTGCCTGTGACGGGCTGCTGAGGGATGCCGTTACGACTCACACCGATAAACTCATCTTT.

Only a few counts were recorded for this clone. The chain uses TRDV2 and TRDJ3, with 8 bases matching TRDD3. Trimming cost V 4 bases and J 0 bases; bases outside gene matches: 16. CDR1 and CDR2 from the germline V gene are GEAIGNYY and EKD. The CDR3 is made up of 21 amino acids. The CDR3 DNA follows: TGTGCCTGTGAGTCCCTACTGGGGGGTCTACCAGACTCCTGGGACACCCGACAGATGTTTTTC. Translated, it gives CACESLLGGLPDSWDTRQMFF.

Only a few counts were recorded for this clone. TCRdb attributes to this sequence the protein of a much larger clone, which differs from the DNA translation at residue 15; a read error is likely, and the protein displayed is translated from the DNA. The rearrangement joins TRDV2 to TRDJ1, with D possibly matching TRDD3 (6 bases). CDR1 GEAIGNYY and CDR2 EKD come from the germline V gene. This CDR3 has 17 residues. The CDR3 region is CACDTVARQGETDKPIF. CDR3 DNA sequence: TGTGCCTGTGACACCGTGGCGCGGCAGGGGGAGACCGATAAACCCATCTTT.

This clone was found many times. One base away lies a much larger clone, so this may be a sequencing read error. The chain employs TRDV2 and TRDJ1; 10 nucleotides agree with TRDD3. CDR1 is GEAIGNYY, CDR2 EKD, per germline. J was trimmed by 0 bases and V by 3 bases; bases with no gene match: 15. The CDR3 covers 19 residues. The CDR3 loop reads CACDEAGDTEPDYTDKLIF. Written as DNA, the CDR3 is TGTGCCTGTGACGAGGCGGGGGATACGGAGCCAGATTACACCGATAAACTCATCTTT.